The next 3 T cell receptor beta chains were all read from a single sample in a study of CD8 T cells in ankylosing spondylitis. TCRdb re-called the 5' RACE reads with MiXCR, one entry per CDR3 protein. The sample has under 200,000 distinct CDR3 sequences; approximately 9.9% are singletons. Sequenced sample: blood, either unsorted or a sorted T cell fraction (not recorded which). Every receptor here comes from a female donor with ankylosing spondylitis or in good health (not recorded which).

This clonotype was detected only a few times. The CDR3, as DNA: TGCGCCAGCAGCCAAGAGGGGACTAGCGGATACGAGCAGTACTTC. This gives the protein CASSQEGTSGYEQYF. The V gene is TRBV4-3, the J gene TRBJ2-7, with 11 bases fitting TRBD2. After removal of 0 bases from V and 4 bases from J, the junction contained 2 bases not matched to a gene. Germline V lookup: CDR1 LGHNA, CDR2 YSLEER. This CDR3 contains 15 residues.

The chain uses TRBV27 and TRBJ2-3, with 8 nucleotides matching TRBD2. Unmatched junction bases numbered 2, after V lost 4 bases and J lost 5 bases. The CDR3 is 13 amino acids. CDR1 is MNHEY and CDR2 is SMNVEV in the germline V gene (reference sequence). CDR3 in amino acids: CASSSLAGDTQYF. The CDR3 coding sequence is TGTGCCAGCAGTTCTCTAGCGGGAGATACGCAGTATTTT.

This clonotype was recorded a few times. The chain uses TRBV12-3 or TRBV12-4 and TRBJ2-7; 7 positions match TRBD2. Unmatched junction bases numbered 0, after V lost 4 bases and J lost 6 bases. The CDR3 is 11 amino acids. CDR3 loop: CASSWGGEQYF. DNA of the CDR3: TGTGCCAGCAGTTGGGGGGGCGAGCAGTACTTC.